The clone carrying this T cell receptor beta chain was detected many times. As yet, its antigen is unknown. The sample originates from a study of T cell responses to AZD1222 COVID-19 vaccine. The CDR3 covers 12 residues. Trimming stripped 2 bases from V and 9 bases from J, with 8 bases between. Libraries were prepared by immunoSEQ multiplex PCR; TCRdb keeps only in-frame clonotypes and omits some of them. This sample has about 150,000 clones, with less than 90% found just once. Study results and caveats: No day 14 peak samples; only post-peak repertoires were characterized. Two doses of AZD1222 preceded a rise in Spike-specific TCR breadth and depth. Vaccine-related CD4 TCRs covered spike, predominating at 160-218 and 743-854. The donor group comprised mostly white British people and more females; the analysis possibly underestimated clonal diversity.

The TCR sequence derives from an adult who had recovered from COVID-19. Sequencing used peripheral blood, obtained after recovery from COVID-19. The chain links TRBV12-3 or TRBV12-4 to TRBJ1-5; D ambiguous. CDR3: CASSLNLGPQHF. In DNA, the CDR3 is TGTGCCAGCAGTTTAAATTTGGGGCCCCAGCATTTT.